This T cell receptor (beta chain) was recorded in a study of CD8 T cell repertoires and HIV-1 epitope variants. This CDR3 contains 16 residues. Unmatched junction bases numbered 4, after V lost 0 bases and J lost 5 bases. The germline V gene encodes CDR1 MNHEY and CDR2 SVGAGI. Repertoires were generated with immunoSEQ multiplex PCR, while TCRdb's copy carries only in-frame clones and drops some. The table shows about 2,800 clones, with roughly two thirds occurring only once. Comment on this clone: The antigen remains undetermined.

Sequencing input: cultured CD8+ T cells derived from PBMCs. The TCR comes from a male donor with HIV. V usage is TRBV6-5 and J usage is TRBJ2-1; 10 bases match TRBD2. CDR3 nucleotide sequence: TGTGCCAGCAGTTACTCCCCTAGCGGGAGAAACAATGAGCAGTTCTTC. Amino acids: CASSYSPSGRNNEQFF.